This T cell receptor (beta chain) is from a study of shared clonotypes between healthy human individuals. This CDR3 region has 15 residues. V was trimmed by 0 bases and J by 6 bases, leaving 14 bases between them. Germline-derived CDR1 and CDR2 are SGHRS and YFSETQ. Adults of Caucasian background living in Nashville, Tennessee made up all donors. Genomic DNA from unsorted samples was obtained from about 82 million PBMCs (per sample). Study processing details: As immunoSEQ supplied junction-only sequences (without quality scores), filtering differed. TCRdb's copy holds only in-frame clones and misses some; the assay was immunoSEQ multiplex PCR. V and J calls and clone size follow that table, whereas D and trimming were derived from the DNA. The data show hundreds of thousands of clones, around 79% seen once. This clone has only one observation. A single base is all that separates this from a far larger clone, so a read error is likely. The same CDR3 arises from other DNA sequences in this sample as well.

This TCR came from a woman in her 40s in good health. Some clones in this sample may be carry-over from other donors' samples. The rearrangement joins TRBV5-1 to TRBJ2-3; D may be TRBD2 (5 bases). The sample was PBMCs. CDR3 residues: CASSLGLAVTDTQYF. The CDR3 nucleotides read TGCGCCAGCAGCTTGGGGCTAGCAGTTACGGATACGCAGTATTTT.